These 13 T cell receptor beta chains came from one sample sequenced in a study of blood T cell repertoires in COVID-19 (dated by TCRdb to about 2020). The library was generated by the immunoSEQ multiplex PCR assay. The clones in this table, taken by TCRdb from immuneACCESS, are in-frame only. Not every clone is retained; where verified, under half of the shortfall comes from an unresolved V gene, and the cause of the rest is unknown. In this sample the table shows about 340,000 clones, approximately 89% of which occur a single time. Together, the top ten hold 2.5% to 4% of the sample. Sequencing was carried out using peripheral blood. The receptors derive from a young woman who had recovered from COVID-19.

This clone was found once. The CDR3 reads CASSDNDRDLSGNTIYF. The CDR3 bases are TGTGCCAGCAGCGATAATGACAGGGACCTCTCTGGAAACACCATATATTTT. V gene TRBV7-6 combines with J gene TRBJ1-3; 7 nucleotides agree with TRBD1. The CDR3 is 17 amino acids. In germline, CDR1 is SGHVS, CDR2 FNYEAQ. V trimming: 5 bases; J trimming: 0 bases; junction bases outside the gene matches: 10.

This chain connects TRBV27 to TRBJ2-5; no clear D gene. The CDR3 loop spans 16 amino acids. The germline V and J ends were trimmed by 2 bases and 2 bases, with 15 bases remaining between them. CDR1 is MNHEY, CDR2 SMNVEV, per germline (reference sequence). This CDR3 is CASSLGWAVRQETQYF. The DNA for the CDR3 is TGTGCCAGCAGTTTAGGTTGGGCAGTTAGGCAAGAGACCCAGTACTTC.

In this sample, this clone turned up once. This chain connects TRBV29-1 to TRBJ2-3; D is perhaps TRBD2 (6 bases). The ends were cut back, 3 bases at V and 0 bases at J, with 13 bases in the middle. Germline values: CDR1 SQVTM, CDR2 ANQGSEA. The CDR3 runs to 15 residues. The CDR3 region is CSVEGVAASTDTQYF. The CDR3, as DNA: TGCAGCGTTGAGGGAGTAGCGGCTAGCACAGATACGCAGTATTTT.

This rearrangement joins TRBV2 to TRBJ2-2, with TRBD2 matching over 10 bases. V dropped 3 bases and J dropped 4; count of bases not matched to a gene: 8. Germline V gene data show CDR1 as SNHLY and CDR2 as FYNNEI. CDR3 length: 17 residues. This CDR3 reads CASSDLAGAGATGELFF. The CDR3 DNA is TGTGCCAGCAGTGATCTAGCGGGAGCTGGTGCCACCGGGGAGCTGTTTTTT.

The rearrangement links TRBV4-1 to TRBJ2-1; D possibly corresponds to TRBD1 (5 bases). V was shortened by 0 bases and J by 7 bases, with 10 bases between the two germline ends. The CDR3 covers 14 residues. Germline lookup yields CDR1 MGHRA and CDR2 YSYEKL. The CDR3 sequence is CASSQDRQGNEQFF. In DNA, the CDR3 is TGCGCCAGCAGCCAAGATAGGCAGGGAAATGAGCAGTTCTTC.

The chain combines TRBV7-9 with TRBJ1-3; TRBD1 aligns across 9 bases. The ends lost 0 bases at V and 2 bases at J; junction bases unmatched: 2. CDR3 length: 16 residues. Germline V gives CDR1 SEHNR, CDR2 FQNEAQ (reference sequence). As DNA, the CDR3 is TGTGCCAGCAGCTTAGCCTGGACAGGGGCTGGAAACACCATATATTTT. Translation gives CASSLAWTGAGNTIYF.

V and J are TRBV18 and TRBJ2-7; 8 bases agree with TRBD2. The ends lost 1 base at V and 3 bases at J; junction bases unmatched: 2. Germline assignment: CDR1 KGHSH and CDR2 LQKENI. The CDR3 loop spans 14 amino acids. The CDR3 coding sequence is TGTGCCAGCTCACCACGAGCGGGGGACTACGAGCAGTACGTC. It yields the protein CASSPRAGDYEQYV.

This clone was detected once. The chain is built from TRBV5-1 and TRBJ2-2; 7 bases match TRBD1. Trimming cost V 2 bases and J 1 base; bases outside gene matches: 2. Per germline, CDR1 SGHRS and CDR2 YFSETQ. CDR3 size: 15 residues. CDR3 sequence (DNA): TGCGCCAGCAGCTTCGGGACAGAGAACACCGGGGAGCTGTTTTTT. It encodes CASSFGTENTGELFF.

The chain links TRBV2 to TRBJ1-5; D might be TRBD1 (5 bases). This CDR3 comprises 16 residues. V was cut by 4 bases and J by 7 bases, with 20 bases left in between. Germline CDR1 SNHLY, CDR2 FYNNEI. CDR3 coding DNA: TGTGCCAGCAGTGGGTCAGGGTGGAATGTTGGCCAGCCCCAGCATTTT. It translates to CASSGSGWNVGQPQHF.

J is TRBJ1-1 and V is TRBV14, with D hard to call. There are 13 residues in the CDR3. V lost 8 bases and J lost 6, with 16 bases in between. The V gene's germline CDR1 is SGHDN and CDR2 FVKESK. As DNA, the CDR3 is TGTGCCAGCTCCCCAAACCCCCGGTCTGAAGCTTTCTTT. It encodes CASSPNPRSEAFF.

This clone was seen a few times. The genes are TRBV19 and TRBJ1-5, with D maybe TRBD1 (6 bases). V lost 3 bases and J lost 2, with 11 bases in between. The length of the CDR3 is 15 residues. The germline CDR1 and CDR2 sequences are LNHDA and SQIVND (reference sequence). The CDR3 region is CASSMAEGGNQPQHF. CDR3 coding DNA: TGTGCCAGTAGTATGGCCGAGGGGGGCAATCAGCCCCAGCATTTT.

This chain connects TRBV7-2 to TRBJ2-1; D gene unclear. This CDR3 has 13 residues. Germline assignment: CDR1 SGHTA and CDR2 FQGNSA. Trimming took off 4 bases at V and 5 bases at J, with 9 bases between the two ends. The CDR3 sequence is CASSYGPNNEQFF. CDR3 nucleotides: TGTGCCAGCAGCTATGGGCCCAACAATGAGCAGTTCTTC.

The J gene is TRBJ2-1, the V gene TRBV7-9, with a weak D call TRBD2 (6 bases). Germline V gene data show CDR1 as SEHNR and CDR2 as FQNEAQ (reference sequence). V gave up 5 bases and J gave up 1 base, with 15 bases separating them. The CDR3 length is 16 residues. CDR3 in amino acids: CASSPELAGSYNEQFF. As DNA, the CDR3 is TGTGCCAGCAGCCCCGAACTGGCGGGATCCTACAATGAGCAGTTCTTC.